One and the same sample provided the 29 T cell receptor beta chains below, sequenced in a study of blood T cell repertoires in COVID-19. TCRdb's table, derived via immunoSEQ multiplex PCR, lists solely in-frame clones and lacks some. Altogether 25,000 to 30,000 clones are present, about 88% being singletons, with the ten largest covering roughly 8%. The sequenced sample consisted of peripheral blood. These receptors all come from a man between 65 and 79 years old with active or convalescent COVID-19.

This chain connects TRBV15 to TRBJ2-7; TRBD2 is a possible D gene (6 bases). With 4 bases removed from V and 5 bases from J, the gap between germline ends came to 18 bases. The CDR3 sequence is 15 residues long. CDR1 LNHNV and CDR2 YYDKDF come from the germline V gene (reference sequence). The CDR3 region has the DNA TGTGCCACCAGCAAACCCGCGGGACGGGTCCACGAGCAGTACTTC. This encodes CATSKPAGRVHEQYF.

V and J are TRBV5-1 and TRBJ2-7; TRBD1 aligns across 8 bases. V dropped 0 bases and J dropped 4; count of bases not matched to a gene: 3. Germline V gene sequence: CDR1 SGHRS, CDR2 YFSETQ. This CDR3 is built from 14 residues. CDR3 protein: CASSLGTGPYEQYF. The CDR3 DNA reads TGCGCCAGCAGCTTGGGGACAGGGCCTTACGAGCAGTACTTC. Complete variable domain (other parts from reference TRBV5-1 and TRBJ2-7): KAGVTQTPRYLIKTRGQQVTLSCSPISGHRSVSWYQQTPGQGLQFLFEYFSETQRNKGNFPGRFSGRQFSNSRSEMNVSTLELGDSALYLCASSLGTGPYEQYFGPGTRLTVT.

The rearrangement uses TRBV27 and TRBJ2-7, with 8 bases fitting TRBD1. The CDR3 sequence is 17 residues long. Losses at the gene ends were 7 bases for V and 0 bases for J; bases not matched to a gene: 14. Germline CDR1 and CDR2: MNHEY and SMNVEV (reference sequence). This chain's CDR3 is CASTPTRGLLGSYEQYF. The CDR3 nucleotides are TGTGCCAGCACCCCAACCAGGGGGCTTCTCGGCTCCTACGAGCAGTACTTC.

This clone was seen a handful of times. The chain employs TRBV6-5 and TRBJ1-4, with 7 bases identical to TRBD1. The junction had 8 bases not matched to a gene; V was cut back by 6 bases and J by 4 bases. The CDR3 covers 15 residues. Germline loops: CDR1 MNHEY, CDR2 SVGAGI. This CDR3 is CASRKQGPSNEKLFF. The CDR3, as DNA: TGTGCCAGCAGAAAACAGGGGCCAAGTAATGAAAAACTGTTTTTT.

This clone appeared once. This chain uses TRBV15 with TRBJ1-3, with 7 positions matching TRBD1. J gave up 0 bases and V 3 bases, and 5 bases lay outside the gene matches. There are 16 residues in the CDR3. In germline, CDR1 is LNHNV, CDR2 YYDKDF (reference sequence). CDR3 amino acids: CATSSGTAFSGNTIYF. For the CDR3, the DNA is TGTGCCACCAGCAGTGGGACAGCATTCTCTGGAAACACCATATATTTT.

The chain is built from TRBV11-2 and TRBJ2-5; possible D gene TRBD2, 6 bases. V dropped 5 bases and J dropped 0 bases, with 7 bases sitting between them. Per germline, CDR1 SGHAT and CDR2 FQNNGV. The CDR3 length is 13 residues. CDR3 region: CASSGDYQETQYF. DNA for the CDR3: TGTGCCAGCAGCGGGGACTACCAAGAGACCCAGTACTTC. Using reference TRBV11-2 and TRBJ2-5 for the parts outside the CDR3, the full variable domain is EAGVAQSPRYKIIEKRQSVAFWCNPISGHATLYWYQQILGQGPKLLIQFQNNGVVDDSQLPKDRFSAERLKGVDSTLKIQPAKLEDSAVYLCASSGDYQETQYFGPGTRLLVL.

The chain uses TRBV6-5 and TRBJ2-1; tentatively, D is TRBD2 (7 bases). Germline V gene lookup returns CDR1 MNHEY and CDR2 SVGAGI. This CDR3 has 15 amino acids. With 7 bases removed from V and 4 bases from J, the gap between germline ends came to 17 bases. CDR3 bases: TGTGCCAGCACCCTACCGAGGGGGGGTTACAATGAGCAGTTCTTC. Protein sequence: CASTLPRGGYNEQFF.

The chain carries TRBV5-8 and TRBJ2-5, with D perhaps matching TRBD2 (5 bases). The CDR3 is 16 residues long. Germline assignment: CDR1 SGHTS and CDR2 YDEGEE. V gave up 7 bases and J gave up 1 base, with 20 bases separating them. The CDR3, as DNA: TGTGCCAGCTTCCGTGGGCGGAGGTCTTTCCAAGAGACCCAGTACTTC. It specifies CASFRGRRSFQETQYF.

CDR3 nucleotides: TGTGCCAGCAGCTTAGTAGCGGGAGGAAGCACAGATACGCAGTATTTT. Translating gives CASSLVAGGSTDTQYF. The V and J genes are TRBV7-6 and TRBJ2-3; 10 bases are a match to TRBD2. Germline-derived CDR1 and CDR2 are SGHVS and FNYEAQ. V shed 1 base and J 0 bases; nucleotides not matched to a gene: 1. CDR3 length equals 16 residues.

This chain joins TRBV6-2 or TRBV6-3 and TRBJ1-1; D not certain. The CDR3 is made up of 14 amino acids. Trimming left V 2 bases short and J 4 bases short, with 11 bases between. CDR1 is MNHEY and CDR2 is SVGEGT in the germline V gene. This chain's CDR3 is CASSYKGRGTEAFF. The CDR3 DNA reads TGTGCCAGCAGTTACAAGGGTCGGGGCACTGAAGCTTTCTTT.

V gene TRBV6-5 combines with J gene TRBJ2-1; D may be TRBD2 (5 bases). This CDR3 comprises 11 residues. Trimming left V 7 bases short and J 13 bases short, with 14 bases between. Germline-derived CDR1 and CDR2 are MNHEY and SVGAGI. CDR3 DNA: TGTGCCAGCACCCTACTAGGGTTTCAGTTCTTC. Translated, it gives CASTLLGFQFF.

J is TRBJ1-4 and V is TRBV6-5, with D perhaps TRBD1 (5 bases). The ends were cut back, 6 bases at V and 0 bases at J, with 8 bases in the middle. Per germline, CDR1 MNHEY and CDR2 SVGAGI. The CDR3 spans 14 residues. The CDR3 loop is CASRGLATNEKLFF. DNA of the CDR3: TGTGCCAGCAGGGGGCTCGCAACTAATGAAAAACTGTTTTTT.

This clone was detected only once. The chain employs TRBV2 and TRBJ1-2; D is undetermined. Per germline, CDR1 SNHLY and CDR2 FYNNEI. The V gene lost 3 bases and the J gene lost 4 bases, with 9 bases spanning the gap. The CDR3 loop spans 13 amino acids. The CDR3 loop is CASSELAGYGYTF. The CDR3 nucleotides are TGTGCCAGCAGTGAGTTGGCAGGCTATGGCTACACCTTC.

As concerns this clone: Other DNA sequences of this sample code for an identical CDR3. CDR3 DNA: TGTGCCAGCAGCATTAGCGGGAGCTGGTACAATGAGCAGTTCTTC. It encodes CASSISGSWYNEQFF. The chain is built from TRBV11-1 and TRBJ2-1; 9 bases fit TRBD2. Germline CDR1 is SGHAT and CDR2 is FQDESV (reference sequence). This CDR3 comprises 15 residues. After removal of 5 bases from V and 4 bases from J, the junction contained 6 bases not matched to a gene.

CDR3 coding DNA: TGTGCCAGCAGCTTAGCTACAGGGGCCTATGGCTACACCTTC. Translating it yields CASSLATGAYGYTF. The J gene is TRBJ1-2, the V gene TRBV7-2; 7 nucleotides agree with TRBD1. This CDR3 is built from 14 residues. Germline assignment: CDR1 SGHTA and CDR2 FQGNSA. V lost 0 bases, J lost 4 bases, and 2 bases stayed unmatched.

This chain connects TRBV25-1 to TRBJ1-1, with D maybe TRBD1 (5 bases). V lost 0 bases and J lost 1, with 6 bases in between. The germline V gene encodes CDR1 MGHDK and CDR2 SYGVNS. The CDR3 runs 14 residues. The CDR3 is CASSEYGGNTEAFF. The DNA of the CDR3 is TGTGCCAGCAGTGAATACGGGGGGAACACTGAAGCTTTCTTT. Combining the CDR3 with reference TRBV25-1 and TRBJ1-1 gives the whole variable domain EADIYQTPRYLVIGTGKKITLECSQTMGHDKMYWYQQDPGMELHLIHYSYGVNSTEKGDLSSESTVSRIRTEHFPLTLESARPSHTSQYLCASSEYGGNTEAFFGQGTRLTVV.

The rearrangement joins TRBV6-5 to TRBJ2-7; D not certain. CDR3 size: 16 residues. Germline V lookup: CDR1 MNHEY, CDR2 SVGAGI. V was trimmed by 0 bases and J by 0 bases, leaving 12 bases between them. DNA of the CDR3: TGTGCCAGCAGTTACTCTCCCAGGATAAGCTCCTACGAGCAGTACTTC. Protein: CASSYSPRISSYEQYF.

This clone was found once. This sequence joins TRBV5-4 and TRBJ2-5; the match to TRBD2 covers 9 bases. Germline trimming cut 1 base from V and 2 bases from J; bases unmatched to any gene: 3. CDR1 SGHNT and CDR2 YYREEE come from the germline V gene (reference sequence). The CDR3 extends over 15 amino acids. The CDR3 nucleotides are TGTGCCAGCAGCTTGTGGAGCGGGGGGCAAGAGACCCAGTACTTC. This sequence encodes CASSLWSGGQETQYF.

In DNA form, the CDR3 reads TGTGCCAGCAGCTTCGGGTCTTCACCCCTCCACTTT. As protein: CASSFGSSPLHF. The chain recombines TRBV7-9 with TRBJ1-6; the D is unclear. The germline CDR1 and CDR2 sequences are SEHNR and FQNEAQ (reference sequence). Trimming cost V 3 bases and J 9 bases, with 6 bases left between them. This CDR3 is built from 12 residues.

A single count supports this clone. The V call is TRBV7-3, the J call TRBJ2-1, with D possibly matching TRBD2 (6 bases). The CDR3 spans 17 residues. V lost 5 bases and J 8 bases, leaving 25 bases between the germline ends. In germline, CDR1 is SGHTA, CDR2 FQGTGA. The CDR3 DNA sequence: TGTGCCAGCAGCCCAAAGAGGGCGGGACCTCTCGGCCATGAGCAGTTCTTC. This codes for CASSPKRAGPLGHEQFF.

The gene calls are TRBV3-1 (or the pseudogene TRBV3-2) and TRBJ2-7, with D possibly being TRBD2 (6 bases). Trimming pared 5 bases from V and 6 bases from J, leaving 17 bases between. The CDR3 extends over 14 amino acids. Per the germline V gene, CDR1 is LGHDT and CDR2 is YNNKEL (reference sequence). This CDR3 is CASSGPGLIGEQYV. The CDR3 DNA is TGTGCCAGCAGCGGCCCGGGACTGATTGGCGAGCAGTACGTC.

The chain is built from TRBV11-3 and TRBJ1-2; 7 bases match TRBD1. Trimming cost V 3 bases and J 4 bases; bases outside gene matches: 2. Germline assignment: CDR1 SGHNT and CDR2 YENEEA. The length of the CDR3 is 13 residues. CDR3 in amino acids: CASSFAGGYGYTF. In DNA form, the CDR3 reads TGTGCCAGCAGCTTTGCAGGGGGCTATGGCTACACCTTC. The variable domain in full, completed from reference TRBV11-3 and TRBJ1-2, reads EAGVVQSPRYKIIEKKQPVAFWCNPISGHNTLYWYLQNLGQGPELLIRYENEEAVDDSQLPKDRFSAERLKGVDSTLKIQPAELGDSAVYLCASSFAGGYGYTFGSGTRLTVV.

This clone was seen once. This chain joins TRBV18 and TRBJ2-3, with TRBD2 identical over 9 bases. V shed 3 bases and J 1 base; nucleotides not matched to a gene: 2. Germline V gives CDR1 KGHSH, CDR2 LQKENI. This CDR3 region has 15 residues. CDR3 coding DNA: TGTGCCAGCTCACCCGAGCGGGGGGGCACAGATACGCAGTATTTT. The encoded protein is CASSPERGGTDTQYF.

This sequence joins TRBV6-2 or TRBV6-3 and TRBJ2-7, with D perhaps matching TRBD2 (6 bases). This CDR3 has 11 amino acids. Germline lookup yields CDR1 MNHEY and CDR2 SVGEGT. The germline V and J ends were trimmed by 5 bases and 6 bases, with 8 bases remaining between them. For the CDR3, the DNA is TGTGCCAGCAGTGGAGGGACCGAGCAGTACGTC. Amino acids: CASSGGTEQYV.

In nucleotides, the CDR3 is TGCGCCAGCAGCACCGGACAGGCAACTGGAAACACCATATATTTT. Translation: CASSTGQATGNTIYF. The rearrangement links TRBV5-1 to TRBJ1-3, with TRBD1 identical over 7 bases. The CDR3 consists of 15 residues. The V and J ends lost 4 bases and 2 bases, in that order; junction bases with no gene match: 6. Germline CDR1 reads SGHRS; CDR2 reads YFSETQ.

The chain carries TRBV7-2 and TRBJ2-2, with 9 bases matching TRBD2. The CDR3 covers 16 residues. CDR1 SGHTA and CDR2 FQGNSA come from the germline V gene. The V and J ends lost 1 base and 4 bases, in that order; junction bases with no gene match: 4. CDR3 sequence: CASSLVAGGRTGELFF. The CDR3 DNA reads TGTGCCAGCAGCTTAGTGGCGGGGGGGCGCACCGGGGAGCTGTTTTTT.

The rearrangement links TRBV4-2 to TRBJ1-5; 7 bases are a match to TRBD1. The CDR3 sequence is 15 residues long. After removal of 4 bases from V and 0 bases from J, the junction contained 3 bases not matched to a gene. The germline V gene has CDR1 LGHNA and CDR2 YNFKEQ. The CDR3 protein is CASSRGTDSNQPQHF. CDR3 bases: TGTGCCAGCAGCCGAGGGACAGATAGCAATCAGCCCCAGCATTTT.

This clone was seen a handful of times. The CDR3 DNA sequence: TGTGCCAGCAGCCACGGACTAGCAGCCGGACTGGGCTACAATGAGCAGTTCTTC. Amino acids: CASSHGLAAGLGYNEQFF. The V gene is TRBV4-2, the J gene TRBJ2-1; 8 bases line up with TRBD2. V lost 3 bases and J lost 3; bases outside the gene matches: 13. Germline-derived CDR1 and CDR2 are LGHNA and YNFKEQ. The CDR3 has 18 residues.

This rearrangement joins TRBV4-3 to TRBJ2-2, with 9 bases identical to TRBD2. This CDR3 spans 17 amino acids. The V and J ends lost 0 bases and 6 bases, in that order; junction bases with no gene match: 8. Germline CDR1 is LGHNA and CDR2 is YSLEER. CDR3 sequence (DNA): TGCGCCAGCAGCCAAGATAAGGGCCTAGCGGGGTCCGGGGAGCTGTTTTTT. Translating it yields CASSQDKGLAGSGELFF.